These 15 T cell receptor beta chains originate from one sample sequenced in a study of spatial heterogeneity in lung cancer. Overall study findings and caveats: The study found that expanded intratumoral alpha and beta TCR counts tracked tumor mutation counts.

Stated time point: sample taken at primary tumor resection. TCRdb re-called the 5' RACE reads with MiXCR, one entry per CDR3 protein. The data show roughly 7,000 distinct CDR3 sequences, with 11% to 15% seen just once and 7.5% to 10% held by the top ten. The antigens these receptors bind are not known. The material sequenced was lung tumor tissue, taken at surgery. The receptors shown here come from a female donor with early-stage non-small cell lung cancer.

This clonotype qualifies as medium-sized. This beta chain came through as a stray read in a library set up for alpha chains, and its size says little. The J gene is TRBJ1-2, the V gene TRBV5-1; the D is unclear. CDR3 size: 17 residues. V dropped 1 base and J dropped 3 bases, with 19 bases sitting between them. Germline V CDR1 and CDR2: SGHRS, YFSETQ. The CDR3 DNA reads TGCGCCAGCAGCTTGCCCTCCGGGGAGATACGCGACTATGGCTACACCTTC. This codes for CASSLPSGEIRDYGYTF.

This clonotype was seen many times. With the library built for alpha chains, this beta chain is off target and its frequency is not meaningful. The chain joins TRBV4-2 to TRBJ1-1; D call uncertain. This CDR3 is 15 amino acids long. Trimming removed 1 base at V and 1 base at J, with 10 bases between. CDR1 LGHNA and CDR2 YNFKEQ come from the germline V gene. The CDR3 region has the DNA TGTGCCAGCAGCCAAGGACCGCCGAGGAACACTGAAGCTTTCTTT. Amino acids: CASSQGPPRNTEAFF.

This clonotype has at least ten counts. Because the library targeted alpha chains, this beta chain is an off-target read whose size means little. The V call is TRBV28, the J call TRBJ2-2; perhaps D is TRBD1 or TRBD2 (5 bases each). Trimming shortened V by 7 bases and J by 3 bases, and 15 bases separated the two germline ends. Per the germline V gene, CDR1 is MDHEN and CDR2 is SYDVKM. CDR3 length: 15 amino acids. The CDR3 coding sequence is TGTGCCAGCAAATTAACCGGGGCGTACACCGGGGAGCTGTTTTTT. Residues: CASKLTGAYTGELFF.

In this sample, this clonotype turned up many times. The library was prepared for alpha chains; this beta chain is a stray read, so its frequency means little. The chain combines TRBV12-3 or TRBV12-4 with TRBJ2-1; 9 nucleotides agree with TRBD1. This CDR3 has 16 residues. V shed 5 bases and J 3 bases; nucleotides not matched to a gene: 8. In DNA, the CDR3 is TGTGCCAGCAGTCCCGGGACAGGGAGGATCTACAATGAGCAGTTCTTC. Protein sequence: CASSPGTGRIYNEQFF.

Relative to its sample, this clonotype is medium-sized. This beta chain is an unintended read in a library built for alpha chains; its size means little. The chain employs TRBV30 and TRBJ1-1, with D perhaps matching TRBD1 (6 bases). V lost 0 bases, J lost 1 base, and 18 bases lay in between. Germline loops: CDR1 GTSNPN, CDR2 SVGIG (reference sequence). The CDR3 loop spans 17 amino acids. The CDR3 loop reads CAWSVQWRGGRNTEAFF. The CDR3 coding sequence is TGTGCCTGGAGTGTACAATGGAGGGGGGGACGGAACACTGAAGCTTTCTTT. Filled out from reference TRBV30 and TRBJ1-1, the complete variable domain reads SQTIHQWPATLVQPVGSPLSLECTVEGTSNPNLYWYRQAAGRGLQLLFYSVGIGQISSEVPQNLSASRPQDRQFILSSKKLLLSDSGFYLCAWSVQWRGGRNTEAFFGQGTRLTVV.

This clonotype was seen at least ten times. This beta chain appears as a stray read in a library generated for alpha chains; its size is not informative. This chain uses TRBV11-3 with TRBJ1-2; D is perhaps TRBD1 (6 bases). The CDR3 totals 13 residues. The germline V gene encodes CDR1 SGHNT and CDR2 YENEEA. V lost 5 bases, J lost 8 bases, and 15 bases lay in between. The CDR3 nucleotides are TGTGCCAGCAGCCCTACCAGGGGAAGGGGCTACACCTTC. Translated, it gives CASSPTRGRGYTF.

This clonotype was observed many times. This beta chain is a stray read from a library made for alpha chains; its abundance is not meaningful. The J gene is TRBJ1-6, the V gene TRBV6-6, with D possibly matching TRBD1 (6 bases). CDR3 size: 15 residues. Germline V CDR1 and CDR2: MNHNY, SVGAGI (reference sequence). Trimming stripped 5 bases from V and 6 bases from J, with 14 bases between. CDR3 nucleotide sequence: TGTGCCAGCAGTAAATTGGACAGCTTTAATTCACCCCTCCACTTT. Translated: CASSKLDSFNSPLHF.

Details on this clonotype: A library made for alpha chains picked up this beta chain off target, so its size means little. The rearrangement links TRBV24-1 to TRBJ2-5, with D possibly called TRBD1 or TRBD2 (5 bases each). V lost 2 bases, J lost 6 bases, and 18 bases lay in between. This CDR3 has 16 residues. CDR1 is KGHDR and CDR2 is SFDVKD in the germline V gene. The CDR3 nucleotides read TGTGCCACCAGTGATTGGGGACGGACGGGCCCCCAGACCCAGTACTTC. This translates into CATSDWGRTGPQTQYF.

In its sample, this clonotype ranks as medium-sized. For a library built for alpha chains, this beta chain is a stray read; little rests on its size. The V call is TRBV2, the J call TRBJ1-2, with D perhaps TRBD1 (5 bases). Trimming stripped 8 bases from V and 6 bases from J, with 16 bases between. This CDR3 contains 13 residues. Germline V gene data show CDR1 as SNHLY and CDR2 as FYNNEI. CDR3: CASLPSRGDGYTF. The CDR3 DNA reads TGTGCCAGCCTCCCATCTAGGGGCGATGGCTACACCTTC.

This clonotype was observed a few times. A library prepared for alpha chains yielded this beta chain as an off-target read; its size is of little meaning. The chain uses TRBV12-3 or TRBV12-4 and TRBJ1-2; possible D gene TRBD1, 6 bases. The CDR3 runs to 12 residues. The germline V and J ends were trimmed by 6 bases and 8 bases, with 13 bases remaining between them. The CDR3 loop reads CASSSQGRGYTF. The CDR3 bases are TGTGCCAGCAGCTCACAGGGTCGGGGCTACACCTTC.

This clonotype is medium-sized. The library was prepared for alpha chains; this beta chain is a stray read, so its frequency means little. The chain joins TRBV20-1 to TRBJ2-7; 11 bases align to TRBD2. Germline V gene lookup returns CDR1 DFQATT and CDR2 SNEGSKA (reference sequence). CDR3 length: 13 amino acids. Unmatched junction bases numbered 4, after V lost 5 bases and J lost 4 bases. The CDR3 protein is CSAASSGGYEQYF. CDR3 nucleotide sequence: TGCAGTGCTGCTTCTAGCGGGGGGTACGAGCAGTACTTC.

This clonotype was counted ten times or more. This beta chain is a stray sequence in a library constructed for alpha chains; its clone size is not meaningful. The chain is built from TRBV5-5 and TRBJ2-3; D is unresolved. The CDR3 is 14 residues long. Trimming stripped 0 bases from V and 4 bases from J, with 9 bases between. Germline CDR1 reads SGHKS; CDR2 reads YYEKEE (reference sequence). The CDR3 spells CASSLADPADTQYF. In nucleotides, the CDR3 is TGTGCCAGCAGCTTGGCCGATCCGGCAGATACGCAGTATTTT.

This clonotype is labeled as medium-sized. This beta chain was picked up by a library intended for alpha chains and is off target, so its count carries little meaning. The genes are TRBV7-3 and TRBJ1-2, with 7 bases fitting TRBD1. The CDR3 is 13 amino acids. CDR1 SGHTA and CDR2 FQGTGA come from the germline V gene. Trimming cost V 5 bases and J 6 bases; bases outside gene matches: 6. The CDR3 DNA follows: TGTGCCAGCAGCCAACCAGGACAGGATGGCTACACCTTC. Its protein is CASSQPGQDGYTF.

This clonotype has ten or more counts. This beta chain is a stray sequence in a library constructed for alpha chains; its clone size is not meaningful. This chain connects TRBV6-5 to TRBJ1-4, with a weak D call TRBD1 (6 bases). The CDR3 sequence is 14 residues long. Trimming shortened V by 6 bases and J by 5 bases, and 13 bases separated the two germline ends. CDR1 is MNHEY and CDR2 is SVGAGI in the germline V gene. The CDR3 region is CASRPTGPNEKLFF. The CDR3 nucleotides read TGTGCCAGCAGGCCGACAGGACCGAATGAAAAACTGTTTTTT.

Judged by abundance, this clonotype is medium-sized. The size of this beta chain means little, since it is a stray read in a library made for alpha chains. CDR3 region: CASSLTSGGSGGTDTQYF. The CDR3 DNA reads TGTGCCAGCAGCTTAACTAGCGGGGGGTCCGGGGGCACAGATACGCAGTATTTT. This chain uses TRBV7-3 with TRBJ2-3; 10 bases fit TRBD2. The CDR3 extends over 18 amino acids. J lost 1 base, V lost 0 bases, and 7 bases had no gene match. Germline assignment: CDR1 SGHTA and CDR2 FQGTGA.